The present entry profiles one TCR beta chain with its context. Its antigen is unknown. No quality values exist for individual bases; no much larger clone is one base distant. Using the deep immunoSEQ assay, TCR CDR3 regions were amplified from genomic DNA by multiplex PCR. Genomic DNA extracted from each cell subset was distributed evenly over all wells of several immunoSEQ 96-well plates, and each plate served as one replicate. Each replicate PCR for sorted subsets received roughly 0.2 ug genomic DNA, equal to some 32,000 T cell genomes. Purified libraries were quantified with a Qubit 3.0 fluorometer, sized on a Bioanalyzer 2100, and re-quantified with the KAPA Library Quantification kit. Each immunoSEQ 96-well plate was sequenced on its own single-read 150-cycle Illumina NextSeq 550 flow cell. In the source study's methods: Because the immunoSEQ output included only junctional sequences and no quality scores, the filtering could not be the same as the filtering used for full-length reads. Sequences were annotated with PyIR, a Python wrapper for IgBLAST v1.9, and V/J genes and CDR3 were assigned using IMGT germline references. Reads were removed for weak V/J assignments (E-value above 1e-6), missing CDR3, stop codons, out-of-frame junctions, or ambiguous translated residues. V3J clonotypes were defined as sequences sharing the same inferred V gene, J gene, and CDR3 amino acid sequence. Percentage overlap between repertoires was calculated by dividing the number of shared unique clonotypes by the size of the smaller repertoire. Richness of each repertoire was evaluated using RTK rarefaction, the Chao1 estimator, and Recon v2.1 estimates of unobserved clonotypes. Generation probabilities were computed with OLGA for all TCRbeta clonotypes obtained by the gDNA method from a few donors. Here the immuneACCESS table is served through TCRdb, limited to in-frame sequences with V and J called. Missing clones are a known gap in these copies; in checked studies unresolved V genes cover under half, and the rest lacks a known reason. V, J and clone size are taken as reported in that table, and D and trimming were inferred from the DNA itself. This sample holds about 2.1 million clones; just under 95% were observed only once. Together, the top ten hold roughly 1.7% of the sample.

These data originate in a study of shared clonotypes between healthy human individuals (dated by TCRdb to 2018 to 2021). In the study overall: The cohort comprised two women and a few men aged 18 to 49 years. The study deeply sequenced blood TCR repertoires of about 5 healthy adults to estimate repertoire size and the extent of clonotype sharing between individuals. Between about 0.94 and 10 billion PBMCs per donor were obtained by leukapheresis. To increase sequencing depth and limit assay-specific biases, different laboratories used diverse techniques to prepare libraries and sequence TCR repertoires. For each donor, three plates each were used for CD4 naive and CD4 memory, two plates were used for CD8 naive, and one plate was used for CD8 memory.

For the CD8 naive samples, CD45RO-negative cells were positively selected for CCR7, yielding a CD45RA+CCR7+ population from which TemRA cells were excluded. Healthy HIV-negative adults with no recently reported acute infections or vaccinations were included as donors. Every donor was a Caucasian adult living in Nashville, Tennessee, USA. After blood collection by leukapheresis, PBMCs were isolated using Ficoll-Histopaque density gradient centrifugation and then cryopreserved in the vapor phase of liquid nitrogen. Purity and quantity of every magnetically sorted T cell population were checked by analytical flow cytometry. Each sorted fraction had its genomic DNA isolated and then quantified by UV absorbance on a Nanodrop 2000c. CDR1 is given as SGDLS and CDR2 as YYNGEE, both from the germline V gene. Trimming at the junction amounts to 3 bases on V and 1 base on J, and the germline ends lie 7 bases apart. The CDR3 spans 13 residues, from the cysteine through the phenylalanine. The retained sequence is limited to the CDR3, 39 bases, with the frame set at the first base.

Study-wide conclusions, independent of this receptor: Based on pairwise subsampling, the degree of clonotype sharing among donors was expected to be affected by sequencing depth. Naive subsets generally had larger estimated clonotype richness than memory subsets did. Even with the large sequencing depth, rarefaction of the sorted-subset datasets indicated that sequencing was incomplete. Sampling was limited to blood, and TCR repertoires in tissue likely differ from TCR repertoires in blood. Compared with non-shared clonotypes, clonotypes shared by all four sorted-subset donors had higher generation probabilities. Across several donors, around 5% of naive CD4, roughly 3.4% of naive CD8, around 2.5% of memory CD4, and 0.4% of memory CD8 clonotypes were shared. The small number of donors limited the genetic and exposure-history diversity represented.

The sequenced material came from naive CD8+ T cells from PBMCs. According to the study, the label for this sample's cell subset or site signals: CD45RA+CCR7+. The sequence was collected from a man younger than 30 in good health. Some clones in this sample may be carry-over from other donors' samples. The V and J genes are TRBV9 and TRBJ1-2, with the D gene call left open. CDR3 region: CASSATSNYGYTF. The sequence in DNA is TGTGCCAGCAGCGCGACAAGTAACTATGGCTACACCTTC.